Only a few counts were recorded for the clone carrying this TCR beta chain. This sample stems from a study of blood T cell repertoires in COVID-19. Overall study context: Acute and convalescent COVID-19 samples came from the United States, Italy and Spain. PBMCs, B-cell-depleted T cells, or T cells were the source of the cDNA or gDNA that made up the material.

Produced via immunoSEQ multiplex PCR; TCRdb's table is partial and in-frame only. Seen here are approximately 160,000 clones, roughly 84% observed once, and the top ten hold roughly 1.1%. In germline, CDR1 is KGHDR, CDR2 SFDVKD. The ends lost 4 bases at V and 4 bases at J; junction bases unmatched: 7. CDR3 length: 15 amino acids. This sequence joins TRBV24-1 and TRBJ1-2; 8 bases agree with TRBD1. The TCR originated in a man aged 55-75 years who had recovered from COVID-19. Material: peripheral blood. CDR3 nucleotide sequence: TGTGCCACCAGTGAGACAGGGACAGGAACCTATGGCTACACCTTC. As protein: CATSETGTGTYGYTF.